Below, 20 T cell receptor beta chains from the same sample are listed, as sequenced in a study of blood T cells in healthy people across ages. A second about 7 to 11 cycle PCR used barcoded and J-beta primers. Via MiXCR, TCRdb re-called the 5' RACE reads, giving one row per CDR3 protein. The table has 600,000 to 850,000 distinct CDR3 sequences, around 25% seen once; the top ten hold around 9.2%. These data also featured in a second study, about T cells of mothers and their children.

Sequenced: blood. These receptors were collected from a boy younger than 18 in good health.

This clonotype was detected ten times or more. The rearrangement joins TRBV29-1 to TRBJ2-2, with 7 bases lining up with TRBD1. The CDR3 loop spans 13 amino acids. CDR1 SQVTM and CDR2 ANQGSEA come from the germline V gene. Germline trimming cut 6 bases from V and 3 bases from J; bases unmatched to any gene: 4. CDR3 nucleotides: TGCAGCGTACGCACAGGGGACACCGGGGAGCTGTTTTTT. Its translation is CSVRTGDTGELFF.

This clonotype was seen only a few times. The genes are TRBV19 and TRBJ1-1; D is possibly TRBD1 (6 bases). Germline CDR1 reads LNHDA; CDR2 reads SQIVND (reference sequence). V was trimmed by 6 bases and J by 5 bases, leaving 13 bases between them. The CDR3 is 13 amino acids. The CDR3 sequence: CASSGQIGTEAFF. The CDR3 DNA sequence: TGTGCCAGTAGCGGACAGATAGGAACTGAAGCTTTCTTT.

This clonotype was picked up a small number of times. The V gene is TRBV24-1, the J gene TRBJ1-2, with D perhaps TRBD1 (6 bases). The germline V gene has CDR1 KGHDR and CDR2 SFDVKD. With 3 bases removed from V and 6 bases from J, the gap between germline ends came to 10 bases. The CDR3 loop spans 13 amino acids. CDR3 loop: CATSDTGSDGYTF. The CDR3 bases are TGTGCCACCAGTGATACAGGGAGCGATGGCTACACCTTC.

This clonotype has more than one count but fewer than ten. CDR3 nucleotides: TGTGCCAGCAGCCCCTCGTCTGGTGAAAAACTGTTTTTT. Translation gives CASSPSSGEKLFF. The chain recombines TRBV12-3 or TRBV12-4 with TRBJ1-4; no firm D call. There are 13 residues in the CDR3. Trimming removed 6 bases from V and 7 bases from J, with 12 bases in between.

For the CDR3, the DNA is TGCAGTGCCCCGGGCACTAGCGGGACCAATGAGCAGTTCTTC. Translated: CSAPGTSGTNEQFF. The V call is TRBV20-1, the J call TRBJ2-5, with 10 bases identical to TRBD2. The end of the DNA fits TRBJ2-1 better, so the J call may be wrong. The length of the CDR3 is 14 residues. Germline-derived CDR1 and CDR2 are DFQATT and SNEGSKA (reference sequence).

CDR3 loop: CASSSSRLVSSTEAFF. DNA of the CDR3: TGTGCCAGCAGCTCGTCGCGGCTAGTATCTAGCACTGAAGCTTTCTTT. V is TRBV7-9 and J is TRBJ1-1; no definite D call. V lost 4 bases and J lost 4, with 19 bases in between. Per germline, CDR1 SEHNR and CDR2 FQNEAQ (reference sequence). The CDR3 has 16 residues.

The CDR3 DNA is TGTGCCAGCAGCTTAGTTTACGGCAACAATCAGCCCCAGCATTTT. It is translated as CASSLVYGNNQPQHF. The V and J genes are TRBV7-2 and TRBJ1-5, with unresolved D. V lost 1 base to trimming and J lost 3 bases, with 10 bases between them. The germline CDR1 and CDR2 sequences are SGHTA and FQGNSA. The CDR3 is made up of 15 amino acids.

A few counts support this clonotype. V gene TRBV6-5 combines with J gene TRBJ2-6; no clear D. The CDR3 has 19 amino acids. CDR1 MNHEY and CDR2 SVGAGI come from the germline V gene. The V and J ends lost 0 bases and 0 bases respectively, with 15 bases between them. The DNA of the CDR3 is TGTGCCAGCAGTTACTCAGTTCTGGCCGGCAGCTCTGGGGCCAACGTCCTGACTTTC. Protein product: CASSYSVLAGSSGANVLTF.

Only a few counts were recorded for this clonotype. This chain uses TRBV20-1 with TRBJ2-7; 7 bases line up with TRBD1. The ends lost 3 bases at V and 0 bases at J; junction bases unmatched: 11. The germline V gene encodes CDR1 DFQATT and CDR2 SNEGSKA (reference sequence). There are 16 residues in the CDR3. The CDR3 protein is CSASRQGSESSYEQYF. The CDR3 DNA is TGCAGTGCTAGTAGACAGGGTTCGGAAAGCTCCTACGAGCAGTACTTC.

CDR3 protein: CASSMGLADPQETQYF. CDR3 in DNA: TGTGCCAGCAGCATGGGGCTAGCGGATCCCCAAGAGACCCAGTACTTC. This chain uses TRBV7-2 with TRBJ2-5; 7 nucleotides line up with TRBD2. The CDR3 runs to 16 residues. CDR1 SGHTA and CDR2 FQGNSA come from the germline V gene. J was trimmed by 1 base and V by 5 bases; bases with no gene match: 10.

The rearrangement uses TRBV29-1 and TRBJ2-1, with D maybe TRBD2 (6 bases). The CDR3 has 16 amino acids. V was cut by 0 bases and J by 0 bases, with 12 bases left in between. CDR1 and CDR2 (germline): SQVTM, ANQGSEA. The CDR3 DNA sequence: TGCAGCGTTGAAGATTTGGCGGGGAGCTCCTACAATGAGCAGTTCTTC. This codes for CSVEDLAGSSYNEQFF.

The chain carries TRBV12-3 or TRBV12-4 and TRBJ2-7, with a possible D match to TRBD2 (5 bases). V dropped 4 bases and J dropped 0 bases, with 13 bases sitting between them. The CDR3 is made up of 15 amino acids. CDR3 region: CASSSLGGLSYEQYF. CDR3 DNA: TGTGCCAGCAGTTCCCTCGGCGGACTCTCCTACGAGCAGTACTTC.

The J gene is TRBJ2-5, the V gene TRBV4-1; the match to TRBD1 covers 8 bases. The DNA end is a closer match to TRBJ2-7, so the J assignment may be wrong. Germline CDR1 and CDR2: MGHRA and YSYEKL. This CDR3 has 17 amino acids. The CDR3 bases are TGCGCCAGCAGCCACCTACCGCAAACAGGGGGGTACTACGAGCAGTACTTC. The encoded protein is CASSHLPQTGGYYEQYF.

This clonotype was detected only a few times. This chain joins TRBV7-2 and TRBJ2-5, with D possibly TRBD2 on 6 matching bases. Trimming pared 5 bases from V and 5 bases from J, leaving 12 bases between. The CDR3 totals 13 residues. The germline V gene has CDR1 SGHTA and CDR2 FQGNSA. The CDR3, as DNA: TGTGCCAGCAGCGCCCCTAGCGTGGAGACCCAGTACTTC. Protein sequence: CASSAPSVETQYF.

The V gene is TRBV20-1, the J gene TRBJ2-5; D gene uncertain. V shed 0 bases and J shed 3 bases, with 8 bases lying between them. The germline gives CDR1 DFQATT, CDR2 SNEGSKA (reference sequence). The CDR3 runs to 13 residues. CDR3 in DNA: TGCAGTGCTAGAGATACACGGAAAGAGACCCAGTACTTC. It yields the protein CSARDTRKETQYF.

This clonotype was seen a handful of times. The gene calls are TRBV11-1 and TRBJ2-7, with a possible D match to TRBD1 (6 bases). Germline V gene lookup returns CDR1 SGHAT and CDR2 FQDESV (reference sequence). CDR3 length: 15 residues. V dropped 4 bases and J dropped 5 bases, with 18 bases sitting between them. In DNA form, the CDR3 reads TGTGCCAGCAGCTCTGACAGGCTGGTCAGGAACGAGCAGTACTTC. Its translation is CASSSDRLVRNEQYF.

CDR3 sequence reads: CASSPVDRSAYF. The CDR3 DNA follows: TGTGCCAGCAGTCCCGTGGACAGATCAGCGTATTTT. The gene calls are TRBV28 and TRBJ2-3; D perhaps matches TRBD1 (6 bases). Between the trimmed V and J ends, which lost 5 bases and 14 bases, there was a span of 17 bases. This CDR3 region has 12 residues. CDR1 is MDHEN, CDR2 SYDVKM, per germline.

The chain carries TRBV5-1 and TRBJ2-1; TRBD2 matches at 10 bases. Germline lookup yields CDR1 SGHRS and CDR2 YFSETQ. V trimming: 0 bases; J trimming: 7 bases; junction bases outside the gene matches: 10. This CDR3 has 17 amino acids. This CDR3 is CASSLEAGGPDGNEQFF. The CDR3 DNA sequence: TGCGCCAGCAGCTTGGAAGCGGGAGGGCCTGATGGGAATGAGCAGTTCTTC.

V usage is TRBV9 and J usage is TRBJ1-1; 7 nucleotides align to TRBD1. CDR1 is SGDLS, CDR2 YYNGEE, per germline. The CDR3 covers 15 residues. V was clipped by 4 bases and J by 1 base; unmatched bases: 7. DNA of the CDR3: TGTGCCAGCAGCAAGGCCGGGACAGCGAACACTGAAGCTTTCTTT. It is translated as CASSKAGTANTEAFF.

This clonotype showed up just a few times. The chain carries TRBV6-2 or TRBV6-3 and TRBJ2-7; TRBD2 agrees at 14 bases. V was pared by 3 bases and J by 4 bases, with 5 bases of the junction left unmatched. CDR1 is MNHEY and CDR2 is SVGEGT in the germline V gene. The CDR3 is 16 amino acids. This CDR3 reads CASSYRGLAGAYEQYF. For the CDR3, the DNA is TGTGCCAGCAGTTATCGGGGACTAGCGGGGGCTTACGAGCAGTACTTC.